These T cell receptor beta chains were read from a single sample in a study of CD8 T cells in ankylosing spondylitis. TCRdb reprocessed the 5' RACE reads via MiXCR and lists one record per CDR3 protein. Of 250,000 to 400,000 distinct CDR3 sequences detected, 11% appear once; the ten largest clones hold roughly 9%. The sequenced sample was blood, either unsorted or a sorted T cell fraction (not recorded which). These receptors were taken from a female donor with ankylosing spondylitis or in good health (not recorded which). Each CDR3 is given with its conserved first and last residue. The D gene is left open where the match is weak. The listing skips clone size in some rows; elsewhere it reads once, few, many or a size class.

clone size,V gene,J gene,D gene,CDR3 DNA,CDR3 protein
many,TRBV6-1,TRBJ1-2,.,TGTGCCAGCAGACACGCCTCCGGGACGGCATATGGCTACACCTTC,CASRHASGTAYGYTF
many,TRBV5-5,TRBJ2-1,.,TGTGCCAGCAGCTTGGATAGTCTAGAAGACAATGAGCAGTTCTTC,CASSLDSLEDNEQFF
many,TRBV20-1,TRBJ1-5,TRBD1,TGCAGTGCTGGACAAACGGACAGGGGCAATCAGCCCCAGCATTTT,CSAGQTDRGNQPQHF
.,TRBV5-1,TRBJ2-7,TRBD2,TGCGCCAGCAGCTTCGCGGGGGGGATAGACGAGCAGTACTTC,CASSFAGGIDEQYF
many,TRBV20-1,TRBJ2-1,TRBD2,TGCAGTGCTAGAGCGGAGCGGGATTTAAATGAGCAGTTCTTC,CSARAERDLNEQFF
many,TRBV11-2,TRBJ2-7,TRBD1,TGTGCCAGCAGCCTCTCCGGGACAGACTACGAGCAGTACTTC,CASSLSGTDYEQYF
many,TRBV19,TRBJ2-7,.,TGTGCCAGTAGTATAGGAGGAGGCAGTTCCTACGAGCAGTACTTC,CASSIGGGSSYEQYF
many,TRBV4-3,TRBJ2-3,TRBD1,TGCGCCAGCAGCCAAAGACAGGGCGCGGATACGCAGTATTTT,CASSQRQGADTQYF
many,TRBV5-1,TRBJ1-1,TRBD1,TGCGCCAGCAGCTGGGGACAGGCGAACACTGAAGCTTTCTTT,CASSWGQANTEAFF
once,TRBV21-1,TRBJ2-6,.,TGTGCCAGCAGCAAAGTCAGTAGAAGGGTTTGGGACTCTGGGGCCAACGTCCTGACTTTC,CASSKVSRRVWDSGANVLTF
many,TRBV4-2,TRBJ1-4,TRBD1,TGTGCCAGCAGCCAGCTAACAGGGGCAACTAATGAAAAACTGTTTTTT,CASSQLTGATNEKLFF
few,TRBV5-1,TRBJ2-5,TRBD2,TGCGCCAGCAGCTCCCCAGAAGCGGGGGTCCCAGAGACCCAGTACTTC,CASSSPEAGVPETQYF
many,TRBV20-1,TRBJ2-2,TRBD2,TGCAGTGCTCGGACTAGCGGGAGGAGCTACACCGGGGAGCTGTTTTTT,CSARTSGRSYTGELFF
.,TRBV20-1,TRBJ2-1,TRBD2,TGCAGTGCTAGACGAGCAGCGGGGGGCTACAATGAGCAGTTCTTC,CSARRAAGGYNEQFF
.,TRBV20-1,TRBJ2-5,TRBD2,TGCAGTGCTAGAGCGTCGGCTAGCGGGAGGGCTGGGACCCAGTACTTC,CSARASASGRAGTQYF
many,TRBV7-9,TRBJ1-4,.,TGTGCCAGCAGCTCTACGGGCCCGGGAAAACTGTTTTTT,CASSSTGPGKLFF
many,TRBV4-3,TRBJ2-3,TRBD2,TGCGCCAGCAGCCAAGACCCCCGAGCGGGAGGGTTGAATACGCAGTATTTT,CASSQDPRAGGLNTQYF
many,TRBV5-1,TRBJ1-2,.,TGCGCCAGCGGTAGCGACGGCTGGAGTAACTATGGCTACACCTTC,CASGSDGWSNYGYTF
few,TRBV12-3/TRBV12-4,TRBJ2-5,.,TGTGCCAGCACCAGGGGGGCGTACCAAGAGACCCAGTACTTC,CASTRGAYQETQYF
many,TRBV5-1,TRBJ1-1,.,TGCGCCAGCAGAGAAGGTAGGACTGAAGCTTTCTTT,CASREGRTEAFF
many,TRBV4-2,TRBJ2-1,TRBD2,TGTGCCAGCAGCCAAGAGAGGGGCACTAGCGGGGGCAATGAGCAGTTCTTC,CASSQERGTSGGNEQFF
many,TRBV4-2,TRBJ2-6,TRBD2,TGTGCCAGCAGCCCCGAGGGGATTAGCGGGGGACTCTCTGGGGCCAACGTCCTGACTTTC,CASSPEGISGGLSGANVLTF
many,TRBV10-3,TRBJ2-2,TRBD1,TGTGCCATCAGTTCCGGGACAGGGTACACCGGGGAGCTGTTTTTT,CAISSGTGYTGELFF
.,TRBV7-9,TRBJ1-5,.,TGTGCCAGCAGCCTTAATTCGGATAGCAATCAGCCCCAGCATTTT,CASSLNSDSNQPQHF
many,TRBV20-1,TRBJ2-7,TRBD2,TGCAGTGCTCCCCGGACTAGCGGGGCCTACGAGCAGTACTTC,CSAPRTSGAYEQYF
many,TRBV25-1,TRBJ2-1,TRBD2,TGTGCCAGCAGTAGACCAGCGGGGGACGTGTTCTTC,CASSRPAGDVFF